These T cell receptor beta chains were read from a single sample in a study of T cell responses to AZD1222 COVID-19 vaccine. Here immunoSEQ multiplex PCR was the method, and the copy in TCRdb shows in-frame clones only, minus some. The table includes about 110,000 clones, 90% to 95% detected once. Sequences were derived from peripheral blood, sampled on day 0 of AZD1222 vaccination. The receptors were sampled from an adult in good health. Each CDR3 is given without its conserved first and last residue.

>TRBV11-3
ASSPPADRGGGNEKLF
>TRBV18
ASSPPGLAGAGGTQY
>TRBV10-3
AISEGQSEAF
>TRBV14
ASSLQGAKNIQY
>TRBV3-1/TRBV3-2
ASSHRNSNQPQH
>TRBV6-5
ASRGTGDINYGYT
>TRBV19
ASAGSGSAHEQY
>TRBV18
ASSPGQSTDTQY
>TRBV4-1
ASSQVRSGTKTVDRRWETQY
>TRBV6-5
ASTQRGISTDTQY
>TRBV18
ASSHRTGATYNEQF
>TRBV18
ASSPEVPREATEAF
>TRBV28
ASSLLRGSVSPLH
>TRBV19
ASSWARGYT
>TRBV27
ASIPTGRSYEQY
>TRBV11-3
ASSFLLAGGYQETQY
>TRBV27
ASSLSGFLNTEAF
>TRBV20-1
SASLLGASVYEQY
>TRBV29-1
SVAVLSTGGARRGYT
>TRBV4-1
ASSPGAGKIYGYT
>TRBV28
ASRYRGRSNQPQH
>TRBV7-3
ASSLTEQGINEQF
>TRBV28
AAERGGLIGGYGYT
>TRBV7-3
ASSSAAGVPYEQY
>TRBV6-5
ASSDASSTDTQY
>TRBV11-2
ASSIQGGGQPQH
>TRBV29-1
SVVPGASGANVLT
>TRBV27
ASRPWTGAETQY
>TRBV2
ASSEGTIGQPQH